Following are 3 T cell receptor beta chains from one sample sequenced in a study of cytomegalovirus exposure and HLA in healthy donors. Primers: 60 Vbeta forward and 13 Jbeta reverse. Generated by immunoSEQ multiplex PCR, the TCRdb table keeps only in-frame clones and is missing some. The sample shows some 200,000 clones, and roughly 1.1% sits with its ten largest clones. Sequencing input: PBMCs. These TCRs come from a girl aged 2 to 9 in good health and CMV-seropositive.

The CDR3 DNA reads TGTGCCAGCGGATCGGCAGGGAAGACTGAAGCTTTCTTT. Its protein product is CASGSAGKTEAFF. The rearrangement uses TRBV13 and TRBJ1-1; D might be TRBD1 (5 bases). Germline CDR1 is PRHDT and CDR2 is FYEKMQ (reference sequence). Trimming took off 8 bases at V and 5 bases at J, with 15 bases between the two ends. CDR3 length: 13 amino acids.

This chain joins TRBV28 and TRBJ2-1; D remains ambiguous. Germline V gene sequence: CDR1 MDHEN, CDR2 SYDVKM. With 5 bases removed from V and 8 bases from J, the gap between germline ends came to 19 bases. CDR3 length equals 15 residues. In DNA, the CDR3 is TGTGCCAGCAGTCTGACCGCTAGATCTAGACATGAGCAGTTCTTC. Translated, it gives CASSLTARSRHEQFF.

The rearrangement uses TRBV11-3 and TRBJ2-3, with D possibly TRBD2 on 6 matching bases. Trimming pared 1 base from V and 3 bases from J, leaving 17 bases between. The germline CDR1 and CDR2 sequences are SGHNT and YENEEA. The length of the CDR3 is 17 residues. The CDR3 bases are TGTGCCAGCAGCTTAGGCGTGGGGACTGAGTTTACAGATACGCAGTATTTT. It is translated as CASSLGVGTEFTDTQYF.